This TCR beta chain was documented in a study of blood T cell repertoires in COVID-19. This clone came up a few times. Here immunoSEQ multiplex PCR was the method, and the copy in TCRdb shows in-frame clones only, minus some. The profile shows more than 150,000 clones, more than 75% of them singletons. The CDR3 has 16 amino acids. The germline V gene encodes CDR1 LGHNA and CDR2 YSLEER. V lost 4 bases, J lost 4 bases, and 16 bases lay in between. This sequence was found in a woman in her 50s who had recovered from COVID-19. The gene calls are TRBV4-3 and TRBJ2-2; D gene unclear. The sequencing sample was made of PBMCs or T cells enriched from blood (not recorded which). The CDR3 nucleotides read TGCGCCAGCAGCCGTTCTGCGGTCAGCCTCACCGGGGAGCTGTTTTTT. Amino acid sequence: CASSRSAVSLTGELFF.